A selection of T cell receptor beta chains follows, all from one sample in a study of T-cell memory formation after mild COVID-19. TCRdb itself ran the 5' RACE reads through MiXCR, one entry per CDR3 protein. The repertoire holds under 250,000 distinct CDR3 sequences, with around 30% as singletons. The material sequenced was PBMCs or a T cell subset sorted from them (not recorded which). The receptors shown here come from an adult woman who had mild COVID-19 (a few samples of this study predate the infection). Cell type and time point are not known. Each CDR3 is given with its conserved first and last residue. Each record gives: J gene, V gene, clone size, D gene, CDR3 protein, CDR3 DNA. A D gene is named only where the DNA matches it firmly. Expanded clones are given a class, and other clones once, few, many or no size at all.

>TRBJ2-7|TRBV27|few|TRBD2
CASSYSGAAYEQYF
TGTGCCAGCAGTTATAGCGGGGCCGCCTACGAGCAGTACTTC
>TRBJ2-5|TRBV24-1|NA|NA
CATSEPQGVQETQYF
TGTGCCACCAGTGAACCTCAAGGGGTCCAAGAGACCCAGTACTTC
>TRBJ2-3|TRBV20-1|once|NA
CSEGKTSTDTQYF
TGCAGTGAGGGGAAGACTAGCACAGATACGCAGTATTTT
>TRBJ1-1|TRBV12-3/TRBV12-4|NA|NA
CASSYLTSTEAFF
TGTGCCAGCAGTTACCTGACCTCCACTGAAGCTTTCTTT
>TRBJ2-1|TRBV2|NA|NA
CASRVYNEQFF
TGTGCCAGCAGAGTTTACAATGAGCAGTTCTTC
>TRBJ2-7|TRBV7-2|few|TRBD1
CASSRRFGTGYEQYF
TGTGCCAGCAGCCGACGTTTTGGGACAGGGTACGAGCAGTACTTC
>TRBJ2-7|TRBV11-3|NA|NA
CASSHFLVEQYF
TGTGCCAGCAGCCATTTCCTGGTCGAGCAGTACTTC
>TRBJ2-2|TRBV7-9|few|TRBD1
CASSSPGQGATGELFF
TGTGCCAGCAGCTCTCCGGGACAGGGGGCCACCGGGGAGCTGTTTTTT
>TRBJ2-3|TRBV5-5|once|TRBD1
CASSLYQQIQGSDTQYF
TGTGCCAGCAGCTTGTATCAGCAGATACAGGGGTCAGATACGCAGTATTTT
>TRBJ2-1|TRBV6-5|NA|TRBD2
CASSSFTSGKREQFF
TGTGCCAGCAGTTCGTTTACTAGCGGGAAGCGTGAGCAGTTCTTC
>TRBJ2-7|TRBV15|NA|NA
CATSRAVDPYEQYF
TGTGCCACCAGCCGAGCAGTAGACCCCTACGAGCAGTACTTC
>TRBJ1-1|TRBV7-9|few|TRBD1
CASSFITGAPTEAFF
TGTGCCAGCAGCTTTATCACAGGGGCCCCCACTGAAGCTTTCTTT
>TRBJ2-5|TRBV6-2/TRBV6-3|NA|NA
CASTYSETQYF
TGTGCCAGCACGTATTCAGAGACCCAGTACTTC
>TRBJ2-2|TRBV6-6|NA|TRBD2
CASSLLSGGSNTGELFF
TGTGCCAGCAGTTTACTTAGCGGGGGGTCGAACACCGGGGAGCTGTTTTTT
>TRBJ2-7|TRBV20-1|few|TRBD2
CSATLLAGGEQYF
TGCAGTGCTACCTTACTAGCGGGGGGCGAGCAGTACTTC
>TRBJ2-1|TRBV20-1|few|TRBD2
CSARTSGTGWDEQFF
TGCAGTGCTAGGACTAGCGGGACGGGCTGGGATGAGCAGTTCTTC
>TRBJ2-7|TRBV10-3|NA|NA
CAISESRYEQYF
TGTGCCATCAGTGAGTCGCGCTACGAGCAGTACTTC
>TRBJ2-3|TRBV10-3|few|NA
CAISGGAFTDTQYF
TGTGCCATCAGTGGAGGCGCGTTCACAGATACGCAGTATTTT
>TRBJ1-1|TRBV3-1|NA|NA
CASRGGTEAFF
TGTGCCAGCAGAGGGGGCACTGAAGCTTTCTTT
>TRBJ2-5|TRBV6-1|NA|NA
CASSDITAQETQYF
TGTGCCAGCAGTGATATCACGGCGCAAGAGACCCAGTACTTC
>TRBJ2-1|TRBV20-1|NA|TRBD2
CSAREYTGGPYNEQFF
TGCAGTGCTAGAGAATACACGGGGGGACCATACAATGAGCAGTTCTTC
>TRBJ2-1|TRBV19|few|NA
CASSLGRVSGNEQFF
TGTGCCAGTAGTTTGGGTCGTGTTAGCGGCAATGAGCAGTTCTTC
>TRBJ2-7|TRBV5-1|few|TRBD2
CASSRTTYGLAESNEQYF
TGCGCCAGCAGCCGAACCACCTACGGACTAGCGGAAAGTAACGAGCAGTACTTC
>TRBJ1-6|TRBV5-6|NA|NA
CASSFPTPSNSPLHF
TGTGCCAGCAGCTTTCCAACCCCGAGTAATTCACCCCTCCACTTT
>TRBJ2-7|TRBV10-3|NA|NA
CAISLSSGSYEQYF
TGTGCCATCAGTCTTAGTAGCGGATCCTACGAGCAGTACTTC
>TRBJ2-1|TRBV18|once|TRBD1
CASSQDRVSQFF
TGTGCCAGCTCACAGGACAGGGTATCGCAGTTCTTC
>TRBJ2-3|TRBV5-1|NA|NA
CASSLAPQGYTDTQYF
TGCGCCAGCAGCTTGGCCCCACAGGGCTACACAGATACGCAGTATTTT
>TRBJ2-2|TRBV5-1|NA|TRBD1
CASSPTETGGGTGELFF
TGCGCCAGCAGCCCAACCGAGACAGGGGGAGGAACCGGGGAGCTGTTTTTT
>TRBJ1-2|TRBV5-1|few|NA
CASSMTPSANYGYTF
TGCGCCAGCAGCATGACACCTTCAGCTAACTATGGCTACACCTTC
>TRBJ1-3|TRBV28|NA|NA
CASSLFTGLGNTIYF
TGTGCCAGCAGTTTATTCACAGGGTTGGGAAACACCATATATTTT
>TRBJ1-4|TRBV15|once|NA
CATSRDRAENEKLFF
TGTGCCACCAGCAGAGATAGGGCAGAGAATGAAAAACTGTTTTTT
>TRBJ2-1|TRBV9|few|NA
CASSGRGAFEQFF
TGTGCCAGCAGCGGCAGGGGGGCATTCGAGCAGTTCTTC
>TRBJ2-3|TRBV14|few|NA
CASSLYGRDTQYF
TGTGCCAGCAGCCTTTACGGGAGAGATACGCAGTATTTT
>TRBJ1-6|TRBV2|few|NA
CASSETGTSSYNSPLHF
TGTGCCAGCAGTGAAACGGGGACAAGCTCCTATAATTCACCCCTCCACTTT
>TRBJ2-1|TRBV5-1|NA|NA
CASTGPGEINEQFF
TGCGCCAGCACGGGCCCAGGGGAAATCAATGAGCAGTTCTTC
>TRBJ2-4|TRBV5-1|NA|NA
CASSSHGRGGIQYF
TGCGCCAGCAGTTCCCACGGCCGGGGTGGCATTCAGTACTTC
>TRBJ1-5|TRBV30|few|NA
CAWNPAVGNQPQHF
TGTGCCTGGAATCCGGCAGTTGGGAATCAGCCCCAGCATTTT
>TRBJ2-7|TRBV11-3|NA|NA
CASSLVWGAYEQYF
TGTGCCAGCAGCTTAGTATGGGGGGCCTACGAGCAGTACTTC
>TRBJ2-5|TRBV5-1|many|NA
CASSGGETQYF
TGCGCCAGCAGCGGGGGAGAGACCCAGTACTTC
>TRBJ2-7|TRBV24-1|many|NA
CATSDPSGGEQYF
TGTGCCACCAGTGACCCCTCCGGGGGCGAGCAGTACTTC
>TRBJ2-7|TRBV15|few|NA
CATSRDRGFGEQYF
TGTGCCACCAGCAGAGATAGGGGGTTCGGGGAGCAGTACTTC
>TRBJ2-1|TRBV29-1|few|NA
CSVEDPQTSVYYNEQFF
TGCAGCGTTGAAGATCCCCAGACTAGTGTGTACTACAATGAGCAGTTCTTC
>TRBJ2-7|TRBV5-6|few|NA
CASSLAGTYSYEQYF
TGTGCCAGCAGCTTGGCGGGGACTTACTCCTACGAGCAGTACTTC
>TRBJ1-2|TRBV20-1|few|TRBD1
CSRQGTGNYGYTF
TGCAGCCGACAGGGGACAGGAAACTATGGCTACACCTTC
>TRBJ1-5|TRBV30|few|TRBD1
CAWSRGQGQYSNQPQHF
TGTGCCTGGAGTAGAGGACAGGGACAATATAGCAATCAGCCCCAGCATTTT
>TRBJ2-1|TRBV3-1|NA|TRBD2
CASSQWASGSYNEQFF
TGTGCCAGCAGCCAATGGGCTAGCGGGTCCTACAATGAGCAGTTCTTC
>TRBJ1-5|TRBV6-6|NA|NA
CASTSRDGHQPQHF
TGTGCCAGCACTTCCCGGGACGGACATCAGCCCCAGCATTTT
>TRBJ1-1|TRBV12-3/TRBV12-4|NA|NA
CASSLRAEVSRVNTEAFF
TGTGCCAGCAGTTTAAGGGCGGAGGTTTCTAGGGTGAACACTGAAGCTTTCTTT
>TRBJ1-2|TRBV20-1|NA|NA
CSARVPGNGYTF
TGCAGTGCTAGAGTTCCAGGGAATGGCTACACCTTC
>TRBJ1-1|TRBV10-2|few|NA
CASTLIGGTEAFF
TGCGCCAGCACTCTAATTGGGGGGACTGAAGCTTTCTTT
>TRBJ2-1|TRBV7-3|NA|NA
CASSPSLGALGLSNEQFF
TGTGCCAGCAGCCCTAGCTTGGGGGCTCTTGGCTTAAGCAATGAGCAGTTCTTC
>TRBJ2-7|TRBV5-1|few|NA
CASSQGISYEQYF
TGCGCCAGCAGCCAAGGGATCTCCTACGAGCAGTACTTC
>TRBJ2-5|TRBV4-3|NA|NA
CASSLRRGETQYF
TGCGCCAGCAGCCTTCGGAGGGGAGAGACCCAGTACTTC
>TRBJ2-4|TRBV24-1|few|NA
CATSDSGRKNIQYF
TGTGCCACCAGTGATTCCGGACGGAAAAACATTCAGTACTTC
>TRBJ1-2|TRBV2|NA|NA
CASSQEFKGYGYTF
TGTGCCAGCAGTCAGGAGTTTAAAGGCTATGGCTACACCTTC
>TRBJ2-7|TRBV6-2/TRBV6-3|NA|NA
CASSETHYEQYF
TGTGCCAGCAGTGAGACACACTACGAGCAGTACTTC
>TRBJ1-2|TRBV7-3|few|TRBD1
CASSRTGGYGYTF
TGTGCCAGCAGTCGGACAGGAGGCTATGGCTACACCTTC